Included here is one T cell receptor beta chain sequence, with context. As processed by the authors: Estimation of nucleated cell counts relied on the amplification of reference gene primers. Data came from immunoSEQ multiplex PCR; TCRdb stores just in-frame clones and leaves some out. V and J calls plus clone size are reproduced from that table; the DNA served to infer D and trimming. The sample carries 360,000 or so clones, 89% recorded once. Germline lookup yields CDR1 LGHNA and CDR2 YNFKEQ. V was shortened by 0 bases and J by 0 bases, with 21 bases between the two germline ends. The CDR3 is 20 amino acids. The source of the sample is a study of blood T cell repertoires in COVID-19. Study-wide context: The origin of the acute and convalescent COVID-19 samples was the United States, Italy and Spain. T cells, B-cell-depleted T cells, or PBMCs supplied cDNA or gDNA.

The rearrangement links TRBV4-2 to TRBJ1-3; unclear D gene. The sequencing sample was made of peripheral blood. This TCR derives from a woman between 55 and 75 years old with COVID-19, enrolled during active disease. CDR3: CASSQEESHYSAISGNTIYF. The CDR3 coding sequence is TGTGCCAGCAGCCAAGAAGAATCGCATTACAGTGCTATCTCTGGAAACACCATATATTTT.